This T cell receptor beta chain was documented in a study of Ad26.COV2.S vaccination and SARS-CoV-2 variants. About the study: Into the muscle, Ad26.COV2.S was dosed once or twice, 56 days apart. Whole-study results and caveats: Overall T cell responses may have been underestimated by the analyses of TCR breadth and depth.

The germline V gene has CDR1 KGHSH and CDR2 LQKENI. V shed 3 bases and J shed 6 bases, with 9 bases lying between them. The CDR3 loop spans 13 amino acids. About this clone itself: Antigen: not known.

Produced via immunoSEQ multiplex PCR; TCRdb's table is partial and in-frame only. The sample includes 300,000 to 500,000 clones, approximately 91% of them seen just once. The sample's treatment: 19 received Ad26.COV2.S at low or high dose, single or two shots; several received placebo; per-sample allocation not given. Sampling happened 63 days after the first vaccine or placebo injection. At a Boston site, the person donating was an adult of 18-55 years. The sample consisted of peripheral blood, taken in a trial of Ad26.COV2.S vaccine versus placebo. The gene calls are TRBV18 and TRBJ1-5, with D uncertain. The origin of this receptor is a person between 18 and 65 years old who received the Ad26.COV2.S COVID-19 vaccine or a placebo. CDR3 protein: CASSPGNGQPQHF. Here the CDR3 DNA reads TGTGCCAGCTCACCCGGGAATGGTCAGCCCCAGCATTTT.